Below are 32 T cell receptor beta chains sequenced from a single sample in a study of blood T cells in healthy people across ages. It was with a sample-barcoded 5' primer and a J-beta primer mix that a second PCR of about 7 to 12 cycles was run. TCRdb fed the 5' RACE reads into MiXCR, producing one record per CDR3 protein. The table lists 910,000 or so distinct CDR3 sequences, roughly 50% of them singletons. Sequencing used blood. All receptors come from a woman aged 55-69 years in good health.

The chain has TRBV14 and TRBJ1-2; a possible D gene is TRBD1 (6 bases). The germline gives CDR1 SGHDN, CDR2 FVKESK. Trimming took off 0 bases at V and 5 bases at J, with 10 bases between the two ends. CDR3 length: 14 amino acids. In nucleotides, the CDR3 is TGTGCCAGCAGCCAAGATTACAGGGATTATGGCTACACCTTC. Amino acid sequence: CASSQDYRDYGYTF.

A few counts support this clonotype. The chain carries TRBV4-2 and TRBJ2-7; TRBD2 agrees at 12 bases. V dropped 1 base and J dropped 7; count of bases not matched to a gene: 11. The CDR3 covers 17 residues. The germline gives CDR1 LGHNA, CDR2 YNFKEQ. DNA for the CDR3: TGTGCCAGCAGCCAAGCAGCGACTAGCGGGAGTCGTAGGGAGCAGTACTTC. Translating it yields CASSQAATSGSRREQYF.

The chain has TRBV20-1 and TRBJ2-7; TRBD2 aligns across 7 bases. Germline CDR1 reads DFQATT; CDR2 reads SNEGSKA (reference sequence). Unmatched junction bases numbered 14, after V lost 6 bases and J lost 6 bases. The CDR3 covers 14 residues. The CDR3 is CSAEGTGGVGEQYF. The CDR3 bases are TGCAGTGCCGAAGGGACGGGGGGTGTGGGCGAGCAGTACTTC.

The CDR3 nucleotides are TGCAGCGTTGAAGATCCCGTCAGTGGGGTGGGGTGGACTGAGCAGTTCTTC. This codes for CSVEDPVSGVGWTEQFF. V usage is TRBV29-1 and J usage is TRBJ2-1; D gene unclear. V lost 0 bases, J lost 9 bases, and 24 bases lay in between. The CDR3 totals 17 residues. Germline V gene data show CDR1 as SQVTM and CDR2 as ANQGSEA.

CDR3 DNA: TGTGCCAGCAGTCCCTTAGGGTGTGAGCAGTACTTC. It is translated as CASSPLGCEQYF. The chain links TRBV12-3 or TRBV12-4 to TRBJ2-7; no clear D gene. Trimming took 5 bases from V and 7 from J, leaving 12 bases between them. The CDR3 covers 12 residues.

The chain employs TRBV28 and TRBJ2-1, with 10 bases identical to TRBD1. This CDR3 is 16 amino acids long. Germline lookup yields CDR1 MDHEN and CDR2 SYDVKM. V trimming: 2 bases; J trimming: 8 bases; junction bases outside the gene matches: 9. The CDR3: CASSLHGQGVRDEQFF. DNA for the CDR3: TGTGCCAGCAGTTTACACGGACAGGGGGTTCGTGATGAGCAGTTCTTC.

The chain uses TRBV20-1 and TRBJ2-1; tentative D call: TRBD2 (6 bases). The V and J ends lost 5 bases and 7 bases respectively, with 18 bases between them. The CDR3 is 14 amino acids. CDR1 is DFQATT, CDR2 SNEGSKA, per germline (reference sequence). The CDR3 region is CSAALWRVMNEQFF. The CDR3, as DNA: TGCAGTGCTGCCCTCTGGAGGGTTATGAATGAGCAGTTCTTC.

The rearrangement links TRBV27 to TRBJ1-4; tentatively, D is TRBD1 (6 bases). V shed 6 bases and J shed 8 bases, with 19 bases lying between them. CDR1 and CDR2 (germline): MNHEY, SMNVEV (reference sequence). The CDR3 is 15 amino acids. In nucleotides, the CDR3 is TGTGCCAGCAGACCCTTTGAGACAGGACGGGAAAAACTGTTTTTT. It is translated as CASRPFETGREKLFF.

The rearrangement uses TRBV7-3 and TRBJ2-2, with D possibly matching TRBD2 (6 bases). CDR3 length: 17 amino acids. Trimming pared 0 bases from V and 0 bases from J, leaving 11 bases between. Germline values: CDR1 SGHTA, CDR2 FQGTGA. The CDR3 spells CASSLTGGRTNTGELFF. The CDR3 region has the DNA TGTGCCAGCAGCTTAACTGGTGGGAGGACGAACACCGGGGAGCTGTTTTTT.

For this clonotype: The junction differs from germline at one of its ends, possibly a read error. The CDR3, as DNA: TGTGCGAGCACTAGGGGCAGGGGATCAGATACGCAGTATTTT. This encodes CASTRGRGSDTQYF. V and J are TRBV6-1 and TRBJ2-3; a possible D gene is TRBD1 (6 bases). CDR3 length equals 14 residues. CDR1 and CDR2 (germline): MNHNS, SASEGT.

This clonotype was counted many times. The genes are TRBV20-1 and TRBJ2-3; 10 bases match TRBD2. V was pared by 2 bases and J by 4 bases, with 3 bases of the junction left unmatched. The CDR3 is 14 residues long. Germline CDR1 and CDR2: DFQATT and SNEGSKA (reference sequence). The CDR3 coding sequence is TGCAGTGCTAGACCTAGCGGGAGCTCAGATACGCAGTATTTT. Encoded protein: CSARPSGSSDTQYF.

This chain joins TRBV12-3 or TRBV12-4 and TRBJ2-7, with a tentative D call TRBD1 (7 bases). Between the trimmed V and J ends, which lost 2 bases and 4 bases, there was a span of 18 bases. CDR3 length: 16 amino acids. CDR3 sequence reads: CASSLRETGKGYEQYF. Written as DNA, the CDR3 is TGTGCCAGCAGTTTACGGGAGACAGGGAAGGGGTACGAGCAGTACTTC.

The chain employs TRBV2 and TRBJ2-3; D may be TRBD2 (6 bases). Trimming took off 0 bases at V and 1 base at J, with 17 bases between the two ends. The germline V gene has CDR1 SNHLY and CDR2 FYNNEI. The CDR3 is 18 amino acids. CDR3 nucleotides: TGTGCCAGCAGTGAAGCGCTTGGGATTAGCGGTCGCACAGATACGCAGTATTTT. Translated: CASSEALGISGRTDTQYF.

The chain combines TRBV15 with TRBJ2-4; 7 positions agree with TRBD1. V was pared by 7 bases and J by 4 bases, with 7 bases of the junction left unmatched. The length of the CDR3 is 14 residues. The germline CDR1 and CDR2 sequences are LNHNV and YYDKDF (reference sequence). The CDR3, as DNA: TGTGCCACCATGCCGGACAGGATTAAAAACATTCAGTACTTC. This codes for CATMPDRIKNIQYF.

The genes are TRBV12-3 or TRBV12-4 and TRBJ2-1; no reliable D call. The germline V and J ends were trimmed by 4 bases and 5 bases, with 12 bases remaining between them. This CDR3 spans 14 amino acids. The CDR3 coding sequence is TGTGCCAGCAGTTCAGCTCCTCACAACAATGAGCAGTTCTTC. Residues: CASSSAPHNNEQFF.

CDR3 sequence: CASATDPSPLHF. In nucleotides, the CDR3 is TGTGCCAGCGCTACGGACCCTTCACCCCTCCACTTT. V usage is TRBV28 and J usage is TRBJ1-6; D gene uncertain. Trimming cost V 8 bases and J 9 bases, with 11 bases left between them. This CDR3 spans 12 amino acids. Germline-derived CDR1 and CDR2 are MDHEN and SYDVKM.

The chain uses TRBV29-1 and TRBJ2-1; 12 bases align to TRBD2. V lost 6 bases to trimming and J lost 1 base; unmatched junction nucleotides: 7. The CDR3 consists of 16 residues. The V gene's germline CDR1 is SQVTM and CDR2 ANQGSEA. CDR3 protein: CSVRTSGVGSYNEQFF. CDR3 bases: TGCAGCGTACGGACTAGCGGGGTGGGGTCCTACAATGAGCAGTTCTTC.

This clonotype has only one observation. The chain couples TRBV20-1 to TRBJ2-7; D gene unclear. The length of the CDR3 is 16 residues. V was cut by 3 bases and J by 3 bases, with 21 bases left in between. CDR1 and CDR2 from the germline V gene are DFQATT and SNEGSKA (reference sequence). The CDR3 bases are TGCAGTGCTAGGGGCGATCACAATCCATTGGTCTACGAGCAGTACTTC. Amino acid sequence: CSARGDHNPLVYEQYF.

The chain is built from TRBV29-1 and TRBJ1-1; TRBD1 agrees at 9 bases. Germline loops: CDR1 SQVTM, CDR2 ANQGSEA. Trimming removed 3 bases from V and 3 bases from J; junction bases left unmatched: 5. There are 14 residues in the CDR3. Here the CDR3 DNA reads TGCAGCGTTGAGAGGGACAGGGTCGACACTGAAGCTTTCTTT. Translated, it gives CSVERDRVDTEAFF.

This clonotype was detected a few times. J is TRBJ2-1 and V is TRBV11-1; D assignment may be TRBD1 or TRBD2 (5 bases each). Germline-derived CDR1 and CDR2 are SGHAT and FQDESV (reference sequence). CDR3 length equals 13 residues. V was clipped by 5 bases and J by 6 bases, with 11 bases between them. The CDR3 coding sequence is TGTGCCAGCAGCCCAGGGACCCCCAATGAGCAGTTCTTC. The encoded protein is CASSPGTPNEQFF.

The V call is TRBV18, the J call TRBJ2-1, with 10 bases that match TRBD1. The trim removed 4 bases at V and 9 bases at J, leaving 6 bases unmatched. Per germline, CDR1 KGHSH and CDR2 LQKENI. The CDR3 is 14 residues long. CDR3 sequence: CASSQGQGSGEQFF. Written as DNA, the CDR3 is TGTGCCAGCTCACAGGGACAGGGGTCGGGTGAGCAGTTCTTC.

CDR3 protein: CASSQDVDTDTQYF. DNA for the CDR3: TGCGCCAGCAGCCAAGATGTAGACACAGATACGCAGTATTTT. The chain has TRBV4-3 and TRBJ2-3; D not certain. Between the trimmed V and J ends, which lost 0 bases and 2 bases, there was a span of 6 bases. The V gene's germline CDR1 is LGHNA and CDR2 YSLEER. This CDR3 has 14 amino acids.

V and J are TRBV28 and TRBJ2-7, with TRBD1 as a possible D gene (6 bases). CDR1 is MDHEN, CDR2 SYDVKM, per germline. V lost 6 bases to trimming and J lost 1 base, with 16 bases between them. This CDR3 has 15 residues. In DNA, the CDR3 is TGTGCCAGCAGCATTAGACAGGCAGGGTCCTACGAGCAGTACTTC. Encoded protein: CASSIRQAGSYEQYF.

A note on this clonotype: A read error may account for a junction end that differs from germline. The J gene is TRBJ2-7, the V gene TRBV12-3 or TRBV12-4; D is ambiguous. The CDR3 spans 14 residues. The CDR3, as DNA: TGTGCCAGCAGTGCAGTCGGAACAGTCTACGAGCAGAACTTC. The encoded protein is CASSAVGTVYEQNF.

The chain links TRBV2 to TRBJ2-3; either TRBD1 or TRBD2 may fit D (6 bases each). The CDR3 has 14 amino acids. The V end was cut by 8 bases, the J end by 0 bases, with 12 bases between. Per germline, CDR1 SNHLY and CDR2 FYNNEI. Here the CDR3 DNA reads TGTGCCAGCCAGAGGGGGGTAAGCACAGATACGCAGTATTTT. It codes for CASQRGVSTDTQYF.

V is TRBV9 and J is TRBJ2-6; D is unclear. This CDR3 region has 18 residues. The V end lost 0 bases, the J end lost 0 bases, and 13 bases lay between the germline ends. In germline, CDR1 is SGDLS, CDR2 YYNGEE. The CDR3 loop is CASSVGPPNPSGANVLTF. As DNA, the CDR3 is TGTGCCAGCAGCGTAGGCCCTCCCAACCCCTCTGGGGCCAACGTCCTGACTTTC.

This clonotype occurred a few times. The chain employs TRBV7-2 and TRBJ2-7, with 9 bases fitting TRBD2. The CDR3 has 15 amino acids. Germline values: CDR1 SGHTA, CDR2 FQGNSA. The junction had 9 bases not matched to a gene; V was cut back by 4 bases and J by 5 bases. The CDR3 region has the DNA TGTGCCAGCAGCTGGCGGAGCGGGAGGTCGGACGAGCAGTACTTC. It is translated as CASSWRSGRSDEQYF.

The chain has TRBV10-3 and TRBJ2-7; 11 nucleotides line up with TRBD1. Trimming took 4 bases from V and 2 from J; bases not matched to a gene: 1. This CDR3 contains 14 residues. Germline V lookup: CDR1 ENHRY, CDR2 SYGVKD. CDR3 in amino acids: CAISVGQGAYEQYF. The CDR3 DNA reads TGTGCCATCAGTGTGGGACAGGGGGCCTACGAGCAGTACTTC.

A few counts support this clonotype. J is TRBJ2-3 and V is TRBV5-1; D not certain. V was pared by 1 base and J by 0 bases, with 9 bases between. The CDR3 contains 15 residues. In germline, CDR1 is SGHRS, CDR2 YFSETQ. The CDR3 reads CASSLTVSSTDTQYF. In nucleotides, the CDR3 is TGCGCCAGCAGCTTGACAGTCTCCAGCACAGATACGCAGTATTTT.

V gene TRBV2 combines with J gene TRBJ2-1; 10 bases are shared with TRBD2. V lost 7 bases, J lost 9 bases, and 12 bases stayed unmatched. CDR3 length: 15 amino acids. The germline V gene has CDR1 SNHLY and CDR2 FYNNEI. CDR3 region: CASIREAGGESEQFF. CDR3 DNA sequence: TGTGCCAGCATTCGGGAAGCGGGAGGGGAGAGTGAGCAGTTCTTC.

This clonotype came up once. J is TRBJ2-1 and V is TRBV6-6; D unresolved. Germline V CDR1 and CDR2: MNHNY, SVGAGI (reference sequence). The CDR3 totals 11 residues. Trimming left V 4 bases short and J 10 bases short, with 8 bases between. The CDR3 is CASSWGWEQFF. CDR3 sequence (DNA): TGTGCCAGCAGTTGGGGTTGGGAGCAGTTCTTC.

The table lists this clonotype with a count of one. The V and J genes are TRBV3-1 and TRBJ1-1; D gene unclear. The CDR3 totals 15 residues. V dropped 1 base and J dropped 6 bases, with 15 bases sitting between them. Germline CDR1 LGHDT, CDR2 YNNKEL (reference sequence). The chain's CDR3 is CASSQASAPYPEAFF. The CDR3 nucleotides read TGTGCCAGCAGCCAAGCCTCGGCCCCTTACCCTGAAGCTTTCTTT.